Presented here are 25 T cell receptor beta chains from one specimen sequenced in a study of esophageal squamous cell carcinoma under preoperative chemotherapy. TCRdb reanalysed the PCR reads using MiXCR and keeps one entry per CDR3 protein. This table holds some 32,000 distinct CDR3 sequences, 40% to 60% found once. The time point: after preoperative PTX-NDP chemotherapy. The sample here was taken from a patient given preoperative chemotherapy. The receptors originated from a human donor with esophageal squamous cell carcinoma. The donor label of this sample is uncertain.

The chain links TRBV5-6 to TRBJ2-1; D is possibly TRBD2 (6 bases). The CDR3 is 15 amino acids. Trimming took 4 bases from V and 10 from J, leaving 21 bases between them. Germline CDR1 and CDR2: SGHDT and YYEEEE. CDR3 loop: CASSGRGLQPYEQFF. The CDR3 coding sequence is TGTGCCAGCAGCGGCCGGGGACTCCAACCCTACGAGCAGTTCTTC. The variable domain in full, completed from reference TRBV5-6 and TRBJ2-1, reads DAGVTQSPTHLIKTRGQQVTLRCSPKSGHDTVSWYQQALGQGPQFIFQYYEEEERQRGNFPDRFSGHQFPNYSSELNVNALLLGDSALYLCASSGRGLQPYEQFFGPGTRLTVL.

The CDR3 is CATSDFLAGGVDTQYF. CDR3 bases: TGTGCCACCAGTGATTTCCTAGCGGGCGGGGTGGATACGCAGTATTTT. J is TRBJ2-3 and V is TRBV24-1, with 8 bases lining up with TRBD2. Germline CDR1 KGHDR, CDR2 SFDVKD. Trimming removed 1 base from V and 6 bases from J; junction bases left unmatched: 8. The CDR3 loop spans 16 amino acids.

In its sample, this clonotype was seen a few times. The V gene is TRBV7-8, the J gene TRBJ2-2, with D uncertain. The germline CDR1 and CDR2 sequences are SGHVS and FQNEAQ. CDR3 length equals 15 residues. With 5 bases removed from V and 7 bases from J, the gap between germline ends came to 17 bases. The CDR3 bases are TGTGCCAGCAGCCCCTATATGAGCAAGGGCGGGGAGCTGTTTTTT. Its translation is CASSPYMSKGGELFF.

Only a few counts were recorded for this clonotype. A much larger clone is a single base away; this may be a read error. This chain uses TRBV11-2 with TRBJ2-5; perhaps D is TRBD1 or TRBD2 (6 bases each). Trimming pared 3 bases from V and 11 bases from J, leaving 31 bases between. Germline CDR1 reads SGHAT; CDR2 reads FQNNGV. The CDR3 has 18 amino acids. In DNA, the CDR3 is TGTGCCAGCAGCTTTCGGGGGTTTGAGGGGGGCCCCTACAATGAGCAGTACTTC. This encodes CASSFRGFEGGPYNEQYF. The whole variable domain, filled in from reference TRBV11-2 and TRBJ2-5, reads EAGVAQSPRYKIIEKRQSVAFWCNPISGHATLYWYQQILGQGPKLLIQFQNNGVVDDSQLPKDRFSAERLKGVDSTLKIQPAKLEDSAVYLCASSFRGFEGGPYNEQYFGPGTRLLVL.

This clonotype was detected only a few times. V and J are TRBV7-9 and TRBJ2-5; TRBD1 matches at 9 bases. The V segment lost 6 bases and the J segment 5 bases; nucleotides outside the gene matches: 10. CDR3 length equals 15 residues. Germline V CDR1 and CDR2: SEHNR, FQNEAQ (reference sequence). CDR3 bases: TGTGCCAGCAGTCCTCGGACAGGGGCGTGGGAGACCCAGTACTTC. Protein: CASSPRTGAWETQYF. Full variable domain (remainder filled in from reference TRBV7-9 and TRBJ2-5): DTGVSQNPRHKITKRGQNVTFRCDPISEHNRLYWYRQTLGQGPEFLTYFQNEAQLEKSRLLSDRFSAERPKGSFSTLEIQRTEQGDSAMYLCASSPRTGAWETQYFGPGTRLLVL.

As regards this clonotype: The junction shows a germline mismatch at one end, possibly a read error. The chain carries TRBV7-2 and TRBJ2-3; a possible D gene is TRBD1 (6 bases). The germline V gene encodes CDR1 SGHTA and CDR2 FQGNSA. This CDR3 comprises 17 residues. CDR3 sequence reads: CASSLGAQAVKSDTQFF. CDR3 DNA sequence: TGTGCCAGCAGCTTGGGGGCCCAGGCTGTAAAATCAGATACGCAGTTTTTT.

The chain recombines TRBV12-3 or TRBV12-4 with TRBJ2-3, with D maybe TRBD2 (6 bases). The DNA end is more similar to TRBJ2-4, so the J call may be wrong. CDR3 length: 16 residues. In DNA form, the CDR3 reads TGTGCCAGCAGTCCTTCGGGGCGGGGAGCCAAAGACACTCAGTACTTC. Translation: CASSPSGRGAKDTQYF.

This clonotype has only a few counts. One end of the junction does not line up with germline, which may come from a read error. The chain has TRBV7-6 and TRBJ2-3, with 8 bases identical to TRBD2. The V gene's germline CDR1 is SGHVS and CDR2 FNYEAQ. The CDR3 consists of 14 residues. CDR3 DNA: TGTGCCAGCAGCTCGGGGGGGGCCAAAGATACTCAGTACTTT. The encoded protein is CASSSGGAKDTQYF.

This clonotype was seen ten or more times. This chain uses TRBV12-3 or TRBV12-4 with TRBJ2-7, with 11 positions matching TRBD1. The CDR3 is 13 residues long. The junction had 5 bases not matched to a gene; V was cut back by 6 bases and J by 7 bases. The CDR3 spells CASSKDRGLEQYF. CDR3 sequence (DNA): TGTGCCAGCAGCAAGGACAGGGGGCTAGAGCAGTACTTC.

This clonotype came up many times. The chain links TRBV7-2 to TRBJ2-1, with 8 bases lining up with TRBD2. V dropped 1 base and J dropped 10; count of bases not matched to a gene: 12. The CDR3 is 16 residues long. The germline V gene has CDR1 SGHTA and CDR2 FQGNSA. CDR3 amino acids: CASSLVPQSGGYEQFF. The CDR3 DNA reads as TGTGCCAGCAGCTTAGTCCCCCAAAGCGGGGGCTACGAGCAGTTCTTC.

As concerns this clonotype: The junction differs from germline at one of its ends, possibly a read error. For the CDR3, the DNA is TGTGCCATCGACCCACTGGGGGGGGGGGGCCGGGGCACAGAGACGCAGTACTTC. This sequence encodes CAIDPLGGGGRGTETQYF. The genes are TRBV12-3 or TRBV12-4 and TRBJ2-5; D may be TRBD2 (7 bases). This CDR3 spans 18 amino acids.

J is TRBJ2-3 and V is TRBV6-5, with 10 bases aligning to TRBD1. Trimming took 0 bases from V and 7 from J; bases not matched to a gene: 4. From germline, CDR1 is MNHEY and CDR2 SVGAGI. The CDR3 length is 15 residues. CDR3 loop: CASSYSMGQGNTQYF. The CDR3 nucleotides are TGTGCCAGCAGTTACTCGATGGGACAGGGGAATACGCAGTATTTT.

The chain is built from TRBV7-8 and TRBJ2-3, with D maybe TRBD2 (6 bases). This CDR3 comprises 14 residues. V dropped 9 bases and J dropped 5 bases, with 18 bases sitting between them. Germline V gene data show CDR1 as SGHVS and CDR2 as FQNEAQ. The CDR3 protein is CASERAALGDTQYF. As DNA, the CDR3 is TGTGCCAGTGAGCGGGCTGCGCTGGGAGATACGCAGTATTTT.

This clonotype was picked up one time. At one end the junction does not follow the germline gene, possibly because of a read error. The chain has TRBV7-8 and TRBJ2-3, with 8 bases aligning to TRBD2. The better agreement between TRBJ2-4 and the DNA end casts doubt on the J call. The CDR3 length is 16 residues. Germline values: CDR1 SGHVS, CDR2 FQNEAQ. CDR3 region: CASSDPGGWAKNTQYF. CDR3 in DNA: TGTGCCAGCAGCGACCCGGGGGGGTGGGCCAAAAACACTCAGTACTTC.

V gene TRBV6-2 or TRBV6-3 combines with J gene TRBJ2-1; 13 nucleotides agree with TRBD2. From germline, CDR1 is MNHEY and CDR2 SVGEGT. V shed 6 bases and J 2 bases; nucleotides not matched to a gene: 4. This CDR3 is 16 amino acids long. CDR3 in amino acids: CASSGLAGEAYNEQFF. In nucleotides, the CDR3 is TGTGCCAGCAGCGGACTAGCGGGAGAGGCCTACAATGAGCAGTTCTTC.

V gene TRBV19 combines with J gene TRBJ1-1, with TRBD1 matching over 9 bases. The germline V gene encodes CDR1 LNHDA and CDR2 SQIVND (reference sequence). The CDR3 runs 13 residues. With 3 bases clipped from V and 9 bases from J, the junction kept 5 bases outside the gene matches. The CDR3 spells CASSINNRGQAFF. CDR3 DNA: TGTGCCAGTAGTATTAATAACAGGGGGCAAGCTTTCTTT.

In the case of this clonotype: Germline and junction disagree at one end, which may indicate a read error. DNA for the CDR3: TGTGCCAGCGTCTCGGGGGGGTTGGGCAAAAATACGCAGTATTTC. Encoded protein: CASVSGGLGKNTQYF. This chain connects TRBV7-2 to TRBJ2-4; TRBD2 agrees at 8 bases. This CDR3 is built from 15 residues. Germline loops: CDR1 SGHTA, CDR2 FQGNSA.

This clonotype was counted between two and nine times. The J gene is TRBJ2-1, the V gene TRBV5-6; the match to TRBD1 covers 8 bases. This CDR3 has 16 residues. After removal of 0 bases from V and 6 bases from J, the junction contained 8 bases not matched to a gene. In germline, CDR1 is SGHDT, CDR2 YYEEEE. As DNA, the CDR3 is TGTGCCAGCAGCTTGGTCCGACAGGGGTGGGGCAATGAGCAGTTCTTC. Protein: CASSLVRQGWGNEQFF. Variable domain in full (rest from reference TRBV5-6 and TRBJ2-1): DAGVTQSPTHLIKTRGQQVTLRCSPKSGHDTVSWYQQALGQGPQFIFQYYEEEERQRGNFPDRFSGHQFPNYSSELNVNALLLGDSALYLCASSLVRQGWGNEQFFGPGTRLTVL.

At least ten counts were recorded for this clonotype. The chain carries TRBV7-2 and TRBJ1-1, with TRBD1 as a possible D gene (6 bases). Trimming shortened V by 3 bases and J by 4 bases, and 12 bases separated the two germline ends. CDR3 length: 14 amino acids. Germline V gene sequence: CDR1 SGHTA, CDR2 FQGNSA. The CDR3 loop reads CASSFRGWGTEAFF. CDR3 DNA: TGTGCCAGCAGCTTCAGGGGTTGGGGCACTGAAGCTTTCTTT.

Regarding this clonotype: Sequence at one end of the junction differs from germline and may be a read error. The V and J genes are TRBV12-3 or TRBV12-4 and TRBJ2-5; no clear D. CDR3 length equals 13 residues. The CDR3 loop is CGRSGGNPDTQYF. In DNA, the CDR3 is TGTGGGCGCAGTGGCGGTAACCCAGATACCCAGTACTTT.

Ten or more counts support this clonotype. The gene calls are TRBV7-8 and TRBJ1-1; no firm D call. With 0 bases removed from V and 0 bases from J, the gap between germline ends came to 5 bases. CDR1 and CDR2 (germline): SGHVS, FQNEAQ. The length of the CDR3 is 14 residues. CDR3 in amino acids: CASSLAPVNTEAFF. In DNA, the CDR3 is TGTGCCAGCAGCTTAGCGCCCGTGAACACTGAAGCTTTCTTT.

Of note for this clonotype: The germline gene is not matched at one end of the junction; a read error may be the cause. The chain uses TRBV7-8 and TRBJ2-3, with D perhaps TRBD1 (6 bases). This CDR3 region has 16 residues. CDR1 is SGHVS, CDR2 FQNEAQ, per germline. CDR3 protein: CASRRLEGVSTGTQYF. DNA of the CDR3: TGTGCCAGCAGGCGCCTAGAGGGGGTAAGCACAGGTACGCAGTATTTT.

This clonotype was counted only a few times. The rearrangement links TRBV6-1 to TRBJ1-1; possibly TRBD1 for D (5 bases). This CDR3 spans 12 amino acids. The V gene lost 3 bases and the J gene lost 5 bases, with 7 bases spanning the gap. The V gene's germline CDR1 is MNHNS and CDR2 SASEGT. The CDR3 loop reads CASSDRVTEAFF. The CDR3 DNA is TGTGCCAGCAGTGACAGGGTTACTGAAGCTTTCTTT.

The chain couples TRBV10-2 to TRBJ2-7; D is unresolved. CDR1 WSHSY and CDR2 SAAADI come from the germline V gene. V was pared by 3 bases and J by 3 bases, with 18 bases between. This CDR3 is built from 16 residues. The CDR3 region is CASSDPQAPHDYEQYF. The CDR3 nucleotides read TGCGCCAGCAGTGACCCTCAAGCCCCCCACGACTACGAGCAGTACTTC.

DNA for the CDR3: TGTGCCAGCCGGCCGAGAAAGACTAGCGGGAATTATTGGGACGAGCAGTACTTC. Translated, it gives CASRPRKTSGNYWDEQYF. V and J are TRBV12-3 or TRBV12-4 and TRBJ2-7, with 11 bases fitting TRBD2. Trimming took 8 bases from V and 5 from J; bases not matched to a gene: 20. The CDR3 consists of 18 residues.